Each of the 31 T cell receptor beta chains below was sequenced from the same sample in a study of blood T cell repertoires in COVID-19. Using immunoSEQ multiplex PCR, the repertoire was profiled, and TCRdb retains in-frame clones only, with some absent. The repertoire consists of roughly 500,000 clones, with 80% to 90% occurring once and the leading ten covering approximately 8.3%. Sequenced input: PBMCs or T cells enriched from blood (not recorded which). These receptors came from an older woman who had recovered from COVID-19.

The chain carries TRBV24-1 and TRBJ1-4; D ambiguous. Germline V lookup: CDR1 KGHDR, CDR2 SFDVKD. The V gene lost 3 bases and the J gene lost 7 bases, with 5 bases spanning the gap. The CDR3 is 12 residues long. CDR3 sequence reads: CATSDPGEKLFF. The CDR3 DNA is TGTGCCACCAGTGATCCGGGTGAAAAACTGTTTTTT.

The chain combines TRBV3-1 (or the pseudogene TRBV3-2) with TRBJ1-6, with 7 bases matching TRBD1. Trimming cost V 1 base and J 8 bases; bases outside gene matches: 8. The CDR3 extends over 16 amino acids. From germline, CDR1 is LGHDT and CDR2 YNNKEL (reference sequence). The CDR3 here is CASSQGRTGIDSPLHF. The CDR3 bases are TGTGCCAGCAGCCAAGGTCGGACAGGAATTGATTCACCCCTCCACTTT.

The chain couples TRBV5-1 to TRBJ1-3, with a tentative D call TRBD1 (6 bases). Germline V CDR1 and CDR2: SGHRS, YFSETQ. There are 13 residues in the CDR3. V gave up 2 bases and J gave up 6 bases, with 9 bases separating them. This chain's CDR3 is CASSLSGENTIYF. In DNA, the CDR3 is TGCGCCAGCAGCTTATCAGGGGAAAACACCATATATTTT.

CDR3 bases: TGTGCCAGCAAAGATGGGACAGGGGTCCTCAATCAGCCCCAGCATTTT. Its translation is CASKDGTGVLNQPQHF. The chain links TRBV19 to TRBJ1-5; TRBD1 aligns across 10 bases. The germline V gene has CDR1 LNHDA and CDR2 SQIVND (reference sequence). Trimming took 9 bases from V and 3 from J; bases not matched to a gene: 11. This CDR3 has 16 residues.

The V call is TRBV5-1, the J call TRBJ2-3; 10 bases are a match to TRBD2. The CDR3 runs to 15 residues. In germline, CDR1 is SGHRS, CDR2 YFSETQ. After removal of 0 bases from V and 6 bases from J, the junction contained 4 bases not matched to a gene. The CDR3 DNA follows: TGCGCCAGCAGCTTGGTTAGCGGGGGGCGGGATACGCAGTATTTT. This sequence encodes CASSLVSGGRDTQYF.

V usage is TRBV5-4 and J usage is TRBJ2-3; 7 bases are a match to TRBD2. The trim removed 4 bases at V and 3 bases at J, leaving 14 bases unmatched. The V gene's germline CDR1 is SGHNT and CDR2 YYREEE (reference sequence). The CDR3 has 17 amino acids. The CDR3 nucleotides read TGTGCCAGCAGCCTATTTGGCGTGGGGGGGTTTACAGATACGCAGTATTTT. It translates to CASSLFGVGGFTDTQYF.

The chain is built from TRBV6-5 and TRBJ2-7; the match to TRBD1 covers 8 bases. Germline V gene lookup returns CDR1 MNHEY and CDR2 SVGAGI. The CDR3 is 13 amino acids. V gave up 4 bases and J gave up 2 bases; unmatched junction bases: 1. CDR3 in DNA: TGTGCCAGCAGTTTACAGGGGGCCTACGAGCAGTACGTC. This gives the protein CASSLQGAYEQYV.

The V and J genes are TRBV6-5 and TRBJ2-1; weak D call: TRBD2 (6 bases). V dropped 5 bases and J dropped 10 bases, with 9 bases sitting between them. The CDR3 spans 11 residues. Germline CDR1 MNHEY, CDR2 SVGAGI. CDR3 sequence: CASSQAGEQFF. In DNA form, the CDR3 reads TGTGCCAGCAGTCAGGCGGGGGAGCAGTTCTTC.

There are a few counts of this clone. This chain links TRBV5-5 with TRBJ1-1; D unresolved. Germline V lookup: CDR1 SGHKS, CDR2 YYEKEE (reference sequence). The CDR3 consists of 13 residues. Deletions cut 2 bases from V and 3 bases from J, with 8 bases between. The CDR3 sequence is CASSFAGHTEAFF. The CDR3 DNA follows: TGTGCCAGCAGCTTCGCGGGCCACACTGAAGCTTTCTTT.

The rearrangement uses TRBV11-2 and TRBJ1-3; TRBD1 is a possible D gene (5 bases). Germline CDR1 SGHAT, CDR2 FQNNGV. V was cut by 4 bases and J by 7 bases, with 11 bases left in between. This CDR3 region has 13 residues. CDR3 protein: CASSSARVNTIYF. CDR3 nucleotide sequence: TGTGCCAGCAGCTCGGCCAGGGTGAACACCATATATTTT.

This rearrangement joins TRBV12-3 or TRBV12-4 to TRBJ2-2, with TRBD1 matching over 8 bases. The CDR3 totals 13 residues. After removal of 8 bases from V and 1 base from J, the junction contained 0 bases not matched to a gene. The CDR3 DNA sequence: TGTGCCAGCGGGACAGGGAACACCGGGGAGCTGTTTTTT. This translates into CASGTGNTGELFF.

The chain joins TRBV5-4 to TRBJ1-2; D unclear. CDR1 is SGHNT and CDR2 is YYREEE in the germline V gene (reference sequence). With 9 bases removed from V and 7 bases from J, the gap between germline ends came to 22 bases. The length of the CDR3 is 14 residues. CDR3 sequence reads: CATGLGSNWSGYTF. The CDR3 DNA is TGTGCCACCGGGTTAGGTTCGAACTGGAGTGGCTACACCTTC.

The CDR3 loop reads CASSPGQMGGLNTEAFF. CDR3 DNA: TGCGCCAGCAGCCCGGGACAGATGGGAGGTTTGAACACTGAAGCTTTCTTT. The chain carries TRBV5-1 and TRBJ1-1, with 7 bases lining up with TRBD1. Germline CDR1 is SGHRS and CDR2 is YFSETQ. This CDR3 has 17 amino acids. With V trimmed by 4 bases and J by 0 bases, 12 bases remained unmatched. The whole variable domain, remainder taken from reference TRBV5-1 and TRBJ1-1, is KAGVTQTPRYLIKTRGQQVTLSCSPISGHRSVSWYQQTPGQGLQFLFEYFSETQRNKGNFPGRFSGRQFSNSRSEMNVSTLELGDSALYLCASSPGQMGGLNTEAFFGQGTRLTVV.

The CDR3 is CATSDSLAGVTGELFF. The CDR3 nucleotides read TGTGCCACCAGTGATTCCCTAGCGGGGGTTACCGGGGAGCTGTTTTTT. This chain links TRBV24-1 with TRBJ2-2; 10 bases map to TRBD2. Per germline, CDR1 KGHDR and CDR2 SFDVKD. The V gene end was trimmed by 2 bases and the J gene end by 5 bases; junction bases not matched to a gene: 4. This CDR3 region has 16 residues.

As regards this clone: This CDR3 is also generated by other DNA sequences in the sample. V gene TRBV2 combines with J gene TRBJ2-3; unclear D gene. Trimming removed 4 bases at V and 3 bases at J, with 5 bases between. Looked up from germline, CDR1 is SNHLY and CDR2 is FYNNEI. This CDR3 contains 12 residues. CDR3 nucleotide sequence: TGTGCCAGCAGTGCCAGAACAGATACGCAGTATTTT. It codes for CASSARTDTQYF.

The gene calls are TRBV14 and TRBJ1-1, with D unresolved. V was pared by 5 bases and J by 6 bases, with 28 bases between. The CDR3 has 18 amino acids. In germline, CDR1 is SGHDN, CDR2 FVKESK. CDR3 nucleotides: TGTGCCAGCAGCGCCCTTGTGGGGATCAGTGGGTCGAGGGCTGAAGCTTTCTTT. It codes for CASSALVGISGSRAEAFF.

The chain is built from TRBV3-1 (or the pseudogene TRBV3-2) and TRBJ2-3; a possible D gene is TRBD1 (6 bases). Trimming cost V 0 bases and J 5 bases, with 21 bases left between them. This CDR3 has 18 amino acids. Germline V gene sequence: CDR1 LGHDT, CDR2 YNNKEL (reference sequence). This CDR3 is CASSQEDLSAGAGDTQYF. Here the CDR3 DNA reads TGTGCCAGCAGCCAAGAAGACCTCAGTGCAGGGGCTGGAGATACGCAGTATTTT.

This chain joins TRBV5-1 and TRBJ2-7, with D unresolved. With 0 bases removed from V and 0 bases from J, the gap between germline ends came to 7 bases. Germline CDR1 SGHRS, CDR2 YFSETQ. The CDR3 consists of 14 residues. DNA for the CDR3: TGCGCCAGCAGCTTGGAGGCGGTCTCCTACGAGCAGTACTTC. Its translation: CASSLEAVSYEQYF. Complete variable domain (other parts from reference TRBV5-1 and TRBJ2-7): KAGVTQTPRYLIKTRGQQVTLSCSPISGHRSVSWYQQTPGQGLQFLFEYFSETQRNKGNFPGRFSGRQFSNSRSEMNVSTLELGDSALYLCASSLEAVSYEQYFGPGTRLTVT.

The rearrangement uses TRBV7-9 and TRBJ2-5; TRBD2 agrees at 7 bases. Looked up from germline, CDR1 is SEHNR and CDR2 is FQNEAQ (reference sequence). CDR3 length: 17 residues. With V trimmed by 5 bases and J by 0 bases, 12 bases remained unmatched. The CDR3 reads CASSLLGLAEDQETQYF. CDR3 bases: TGTGCCAGCAGCCTTCTGGGGCTAGCGGAGGACCAAGAGACCCAGTACTTC.

V usage is TRBV6-2 or TRBV6-3 and J usage is TRBJ2-1; perhaps TRBD2 as D (6 bases). V was cut by 3 bases and J by 9 bases, with 15 bases left in between. The CDR3 covers 14 residues. Per germline, CDR1 MNHEY and CDR2 SVGEGT. DNA of the CDR3: TGTGCCAGCAGTTATTTGGGGTACGGGGGTGAGCAGTTCTTC. It is translated as CASSYLGYGGEQFF.

V usage is TRBV5-1 and J usage is TRBJ2-1; 9 bases map to TRBD1. This CDR3 spans 17 amino acids. V shed 1 base, J shed 6 bases, and the junction held 11 bases outside the gene matches. Per germline, CDR1 SGHRS and CDR2 YFSETQ. The CDR3 loop reads CASSLRPDRGKANEQFF. The CDR3 DNA reads as TGCGCCAGCAGCTTGCGACCGGACAGGGGAAAGGCCAATGAGCAGTTCTTC.

The CDR3, as DNA: TGTGCCAGCAGCGCGGGGGGGACCACCGGGGAGCTGTTTTTT. This encodes CASSAGGTTGELFF. The rearrangement joins TRBV9 to TRBJ2-2; 8 nucleotides line up with TRBD2. The germline CDR1 and CDR2 sequences are SGDLS and YYNGEE. Trimming cost V 3 bases and J 4 bases; bases outside gene matches: 2. The CDR3 has 14 amino acids.

J is TRBJ2-1 and V is TRBV14; D is possibly TRBD1 (6 bases). CDR3 length: 15 residues. Deletions cut 4 bases from V and 9 bases from J, with 19 bases between. The germline V gene encodes CDR1 SGHDN and CDR2 FVKESK. This chain's CDR3 is CASSPLMTGHSEQFF. The CDR3 DNA is TGTGCCAGCAGCCCGCTCATGACAGGCCACAGTGAGCAGTTCTTC.

This chain connects TRBV6-1 to TRBJ1-2; D is perhaps TRBD1 (5 bases). V was clipped by 0 bases and J by 4 bases, with 9 bases between them. Germline CDR1 is MNHNS and CDR2 is SASEGT. CDR3 length equals 14 residues. The CDR3 here is CASSEAGQTYGYTF. As DNA, the CDR3 is TGTGCCAGCAGTGAAGCGGGGCAGACCTATGGCTACACCTTC.

V and J are TRBV5-1 and TRBJ2-4; 15 nucleotides match TRBD2. Trimming removed 4 bases from V and 3 bases from J; junction bases left unmatched: 8. CDR1 and CDR2 (germline): SGHRS, YFSETQ. CDR3 size: 18 residues. CDR3 amino acids: CASSLDGTSGGYKNIQYF. The CDR3 nucleotides read TGCGCCAGCAGCCTCGACGGGACTAGCGGGGGGTACAAAAACATTCAGTACTTC.

J is TRBJ1-5 and V is TRBV5-1, with TRBD1 matching 9 bases. CDR1 is SGHRS, CDR2 YFSETQ, per germline. The CDR3 length is 17 residues. Trimming took 2 bases from V and 4 from J; bases not matched to a gene: 10. CDR3 DNA: TGCGCCAGCAGCTTAGGACCGGGACAGGGACTAAATCAGCCCCAGCATTTT. Its translation: CASSLGPGQGLNQPQHF.

The chain joins TRBV10-3 to TRBJ2-7; 8 positions agree with TRBD1. The CDR3 has 14 residues. Trimming at V came to 1 base and at J to 6 bases, leaving 5 bases not matched to a gene. Germline CDR1 ENHRY, CDR2 SYGVKD. DNA of the CDR3: TGTGCCATCAGTGAGTTTGGACAGGGCGGCGAGCAGTACTTC. Translation: CAISEFGQGGEQYF.

The chain employs TRBV2 and TRBJ1-5; D is ambiguous. Per germline, CDR1 SNHLY and CDR2 FYNNEI. CDR3 length: 13 residues. With 6 bases removed from V and 4 bases from J, the gap between germline ends came to 10 bases. The CDR3 DNA reads as TGTGCCAGCAGATTAAGCACGAATCAGCCCCAGCATTTT. Its translation: CASRLSTNQPQHF.

This chain uses TRBV10-3 with TRBJ1-1; 9 nucleotides align to TRBD1. This CDR3 is 14 amino acids long. The germline V gene has CDR1 ENHRY and CDR2 SYGVKD. V dropped 10 bases and J dropped 1; count of bases not matched to a gene: 7. As DNA, the CDR3 is TGTGCCACCACGGAACAGGGGGCGAACACTGAAGCTTTCTTT. As protein: CATTEQGANTEAFF.

This clone was picked up one time. Other DNA variants within this sample encode the same CDR3. The chain recombines TRBV5-1 with TRBJ2-2; D remains ambiguous. Germline assignment: CDR1 SGHRS and CDR2 YFSETQ. Deletions cut 0 bases from V and 0 bases from J, with 6 bases between. The CDR3 loop spans 15 amino acids. CDR3 in amino acids: CASSLGLTNTGELFF. CDR3 in DNA: TGCGCCAGCAGCTTGGGACTGACGAACACCGGGGAGCTGTTTTTT.

CDR3 amino acids: CASSLGPSGYGYTF. For the CDR3, the DNA is TGTGCCAGCAGCTTAGGCCCTTCCGGTTATGGCTACACCTTC. The chain carries TRBV11-2 and TRBJ1-2; the D is unclear. Trimming pared 1 base from V and 5 bases from J, leaving 11 bases between. The germline gives CDR1 SGHAT, CDR2 FQNNGV. CDR3 length: 14 amino acids.